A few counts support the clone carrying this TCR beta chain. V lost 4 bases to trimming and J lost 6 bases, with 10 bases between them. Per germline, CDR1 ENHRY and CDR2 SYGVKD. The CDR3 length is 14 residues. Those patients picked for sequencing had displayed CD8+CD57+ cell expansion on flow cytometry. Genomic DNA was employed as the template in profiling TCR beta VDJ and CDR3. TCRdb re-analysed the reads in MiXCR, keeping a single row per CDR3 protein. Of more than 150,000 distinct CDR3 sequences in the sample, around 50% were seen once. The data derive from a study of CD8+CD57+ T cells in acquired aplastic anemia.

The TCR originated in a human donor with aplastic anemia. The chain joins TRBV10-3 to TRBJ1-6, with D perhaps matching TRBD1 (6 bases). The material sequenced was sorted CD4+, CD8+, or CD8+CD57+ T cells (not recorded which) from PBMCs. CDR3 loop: CAISAGQRNSPLHF. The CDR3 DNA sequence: TGTGCCATCAGTGCAGGACAGCGTAATTCACCCCTCCACTTT.